This T cell receptor (beta chain) was sequenced in a study of T cell repertoires in cytomegalovirus infection (dated by TCRdb to 2018 to 2020). The study in broad terms: The HLA type of each donor mattered for the analysis, because public TCR beta signatures pointed to carriage of CMV infection along with the matching HLA type.

V was cut back by 3 bases and J by 13 bases, leaving a gap of 18 bases between them. The CDR3 measures 14 amino acids from cysteine to phenylalanine. The sequence is cut down to CDR3 DNA, 42 bases in frame from base 1. Instrument used: Illumina HiSeq 1500. TCRdb's own reprocessing of the public reads used fastp at Q25 and MiXCR and kept productive beta chains. A single entry per CDR3 protein holds the most common genes and DNA from its merged rows. In this sample the table shows some 220,000 distinct CDR3 sequences, 12% of which occur a single time. The top ten clonotypes cover approximately 1.6% of the sample. Overall study outcomes, separate from this receptor: In both this cohort and an independent roughly 350-donor cohort, the cumulative frequency of public TCR beta family members distinguished carriers of CMV infection plus the relevant HLA type. The ex vivo response was dominated by HLA-C-restricted CMV-specific TCR beta clonotypes, and the single most frequent clonotype in two of eight donors was supplied by these HLA-C-restricted clonotypes.

This clonotype was counted at least ten times. It has no known antigen specificity. Per-nucleotide qualities are absent, and no much larger clonotype sits a single base away. The V and J genes are TRBV12-3 or TRBV12-4 and TRBJ1-4, with the D gene too uncertain to name. The sequencing input was PBMCs. This receptor was taken from a human donor in good health (CMV status not recorded). Some clones in this sample may be carry-over from other donors' samples. In nucleotide form, the sequence is TGTGCCAGCAGTTTTCTCCGTCCTGCGGAGGGACTGTTTTTT. Its protein product is CASSFLRPAEGLFF.